These T cell receptor beta chains were read from a single sample in a study of control samples from healthy donors and cancer patients. Sequenced by immunoSEQ multiplex PCR; TCRdb stores in-frame clones only, minus some. The sample consists of about 130,000 clones, approximately 90% of them appearing once. The sequencing input was blood. The receptors shown here come from a man aged 18 to 29 in good health. CDR3s include the opening cysteine and the closing phenylalanine or tryptophan. A D gene is named only where the DNA matches it firmly. Some rows mark clone size as missing; the rest say once, few, many or name a class of expanded clone.

J gene: TRBJ2-1
V gene: TRBV5-1
D gene: TRBD2
clone size: NA
CDR3 protein: CASSWAGGPAIEQFF
CDR3 DNA: TGCGCCAGCAGCTGGGCGGGGGGCCCGGCCATAGAACAGTTCTTC

J gene: TRBJ1-1
V gene: TRBV9
D gene: TRBD1
clone size: NA
CDR3 protein: CASSESGTGNTEAFF
CDR3 DNA: TGTGCCAGCAGTGAATCCGGGACAGGGAACACTGAAGCTTTCTTT

J gene: TRBJ2-6
V gene: TRBV9
D gene: TRBD1
clone size: NA
CDR3 protein: CASSFRDRALGANVLTF
CDR3 DNA: TGTGCCAGCAGCTTCCGGGACAGGGCTCTCGGGGCCAACGTCCTGACTTTC

J gene: TRBJ2-7
V gene: TRBV5-1
D gene: NA
clone size: NA
CDR3 protein: CASSLSGQGYEQYF
CDR3 DNA: TGCGCCAGCAGCTTGTCGGGACAAGGCTACGAGCAGTACTTC

J gene: TRBJ1-2
V gene: TRBV7-3
D gene: NA
clone size: NA
CDR3 protein: CASSLIQGAGGYTF
CDR3 DNA: TGTGCCAGCAGCTTAATCCAGGGAGCCGGTGGCTACACCTTC

J gene: TRBJ1-4
V gene: TRBV6-1
D gene: NA
clone size: NA
CDR3 protein: CASSERAANEKLFF
CDR3 DNA: TGTGCCAGCAGTGAAAGGGCAGCTAATGAAAAACTGTTTTTT

J gene: TRBJ1-6
V gene: TRBV2
D gene: NA
clone size: NA
CDR3 protein: CASIKIRVVGSPLHF
CDR3 DNA: TGTGCCAGCATCAAAATACGGGTAGTCGGTTCACCCCTCCACTTT

J gene: TRBJ1-1
V gene: TRBV10-3
D gene: TRBD1
clone size: NA
CDR3 protein: CAIRGTANRNTEAFF
CDR3 DNA: TGTGCCATCAGGGGGACAGCAAATAGGAACACTGAAGCTTTCTTT

J gene: TRBJ1-2
V gene: TRBV9
D gene: TRBD1
clone size: NA
CDR3 protein: CASSAPGQGFGYTF
CDR3 DNA: TGTGCCAGCAGCGCCCCCGGACAGGGTTTTGGCTACACCTTC

J gene: TRBJ2-3
V gene: TRBV5-1
D gene: TRBD2
clone size: NA
CDR3 protein: CASSTPSGENTDTQYF
CDR3 DNA: TGCGCCAGCAGCACCCCGAGCGGGGAAAACACAGATACGCAGTATTTT

J gene: TRBJ2-7
V gene: TRBV6-1
D gene: NA
clone size: NA
CDR3 protein: CASSDAGAPEQYF
CDR3 DNA: TGTGCCAGCAGTGATGCAGGGGCCCCCGAGCAGTACTTC

J gene: TRBJ2-2
V gene: TRBV3-1/TRBV3-2
D gene: NA
clone size: NA
CDR3 protein: CASSQDWRGHGELFF
CDR3 DNA: TGTGCCAGCAGCCAAGATTGGAGGGGTCACGGGGAGCTGTTTTTT

J gene: TRBJ1-1
V gene: TRBV11-3
D gene: NA
clone size: few
CDR3 protein: CASSLEGGPNTEAFF
CDR3 DNA: TGTGCCAGCAGCTTAGAGGGGGGGCCAAACACTGAAGCTTTCTTT

J gene: TRBJ1-2
V gene: TRBV5-4
D gene: TRBD1
clone size: NA
CDR3 protein: CASSLASGGAKGYTF
CDR3 DNA: TGTGCCAGCAGCTTGGCCTCAGGGGGCGCGAAAGGCTACACCTTC

J gene: TRBJ2-2
V gene: TRBV7-9
D gene: NA
clone size: NA
CDR3 protein: CASRPGQNTGELFF
CDR3 DNA: TGTGCCAGCAGACCAGGACAGAACACCGGGGAGCTGTTTTTT